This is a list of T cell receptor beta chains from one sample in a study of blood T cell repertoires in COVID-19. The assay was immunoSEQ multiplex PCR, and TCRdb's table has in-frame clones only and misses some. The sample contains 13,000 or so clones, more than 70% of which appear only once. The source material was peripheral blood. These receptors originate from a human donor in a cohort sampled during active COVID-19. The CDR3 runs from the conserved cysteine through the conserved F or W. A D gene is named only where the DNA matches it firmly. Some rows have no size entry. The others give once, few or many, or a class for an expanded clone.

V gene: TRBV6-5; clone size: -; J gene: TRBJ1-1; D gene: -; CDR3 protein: CASSLGGEVNTEAFF; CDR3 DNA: TGTGCCAGCAGCTTGGGGGGGGAGGTGAACACTGAAGCTTTCTTT
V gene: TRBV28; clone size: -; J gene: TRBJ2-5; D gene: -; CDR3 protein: CASSTPGKSETQYF; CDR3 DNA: TGTGCCAGCAGTACGCCGGGGAAATCAGAGACCCAGTACTTC
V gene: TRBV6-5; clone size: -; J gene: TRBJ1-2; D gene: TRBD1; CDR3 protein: CASSRQGSYGYTF; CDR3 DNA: TGTGCCAGCAGTCGACAGGGCAGCTATGGCTACACCTTC
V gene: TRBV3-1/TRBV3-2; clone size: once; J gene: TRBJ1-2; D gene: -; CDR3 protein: CASSQDRDWTYGYTF; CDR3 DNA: TGTGCCAGCAGCCAAGATAGGGACTGGACCTATGGCTACACCTTC
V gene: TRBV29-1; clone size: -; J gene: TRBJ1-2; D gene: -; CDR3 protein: CSVARLAGGTANYGYTF; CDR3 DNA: TGCAGCGTTGCCCGCTTAGCCGGCGGAACCGCTAACTATGGCTACACCTTC
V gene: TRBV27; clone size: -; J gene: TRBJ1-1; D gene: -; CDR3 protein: CASSFYATGRDTEAFF; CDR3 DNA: TGTGCCAGCAGTTTTTACGCAACAGGTCGGGACACTGAAGCTTTCTTT
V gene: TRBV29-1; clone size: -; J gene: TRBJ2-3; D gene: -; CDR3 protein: CSVDLGAGDTDTQYF; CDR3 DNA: TGCAGCGTTGACTTGGGGGCGGGTGACACAGATACGCAGTATTTT
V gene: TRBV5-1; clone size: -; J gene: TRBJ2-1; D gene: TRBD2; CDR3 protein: CASSPGSGGNNEQFF; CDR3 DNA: TGCGCCAGCAGCCCCGGCAGCGGGGGGAACAATGAGCAGTTCTTC
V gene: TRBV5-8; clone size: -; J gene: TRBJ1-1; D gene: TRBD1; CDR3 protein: CASRDRAQVNTEAFF; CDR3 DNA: TGTGCCAGCCGGGACAGGGCACAGGTGAACACTGAAGCTTTCTTT
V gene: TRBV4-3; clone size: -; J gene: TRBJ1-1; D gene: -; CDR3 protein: CASSQAPRHTEAFF; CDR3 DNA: TGCGCCAGCAGCCAAGCCCCCAGGCACACTGAAGCTTTCTTT
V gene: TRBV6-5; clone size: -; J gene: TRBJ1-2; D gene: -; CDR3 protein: CASSYLGGGYTF; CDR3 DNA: TGTGCCAGCAGTTACCTGGGGGGTGGCTACACCTTC
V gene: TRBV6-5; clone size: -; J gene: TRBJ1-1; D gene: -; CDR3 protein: CASSRGANTEAFF; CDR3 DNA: TGTGCCAGCAGCCGGGGAGCGAACACTGAAGCTTTCTTT
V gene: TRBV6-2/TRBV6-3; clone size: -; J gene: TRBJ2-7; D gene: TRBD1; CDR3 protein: CASSYRRQGLNEQYF; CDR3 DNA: TGTGCCAGCAGTTACCGACGACAGGGTTTAAACGAGCAGTACTTC